This note documents a single T cell receptor (beta chain) sequence. The antigen is undetermined. The CDR3 consists of 13 residues. Per germline, CDR1 MNHEY and CDR2 SMNVEV (reference sequence). The V segment lost 6 bases and the J segment 3 bases; nucleotides outside the gene matches: 4. These data belong to a study of cytomegalovirus exposure and HLA in healthy donors. Study at large: Unique TCRs from HLA-typed donors, roughly 89 million of them, were held in an early data release.

PCR involved 60 Vbeta and 13 Jbeta primers. Profiled with immunoSEQ multiplex PCR; TCRdb holds only in-frame clones, not every one. The sample holds roughly 100,000 clones, 75% seen once. Study-wide results and caveats: Listed as cytomegalovirus-associated were 150 to 200 TCR beta chains. Presence/absence comparisons presumed near-even sequencing depth among donors.

The clonotype was recovered from a man aged 45-65 years in good health and CMV-seronegative. The chain combines TRBV27 with TRBJ2-7; 8 bases match TRBD2. The sequenced material came from PBMCs. The CDR3 spells CASRSGGGYEQYF. CDR3 coding DNA: TGTGCCAGCAGGAGCGGGGGAGGCTACGAGCAGTACTTC.